Listed below are T cell receptor beta chains from one sample, sequenced in a study of blood T cell repertoires in COVID-19. Generated by immunoSEQ multiplex PCR, the TCRdb table keeps only in-frame clones and is missing some. The table includes about 180,000 clones, nearly 80% detected once. Sequencing was performed on peripheral blood. These receptors were obtained from a woman in her seventies with acute or convalescent COVID-19. CDR3s include the opening cysteine and the closing phenylalanine or tryptophan. The order of the fields is clone size, V gene, J gene, D gene, CDR3 DNA, CDR3 protein. A D gene is named only where the DNA matches it firmly. Not every row has a clone size; where given, it reads once, few, many or a size class.

>once|TRBV6-5|TRBJ1-2|TRBD1
TGTGCCAGCACCACCGACAGGACAGGACCCTATGGCTACACCTTC
CASTTDRTGPYGYTF
>NA|TRBV7-9|TRBJ1-6|NA
TGTGCCAGCAGCATAGGCGGCGGCCCTAATTATAATTCACCCCTCCACTTT
CASSIGGGPNYNSPLHF
>NA|TRBV3-1/TRBV3-2|TRBJ2-7|TRBD1
TGTGCCAGCAGCCAAGATAGGACAGGGGGCCCCTACGAGCAGTACTTC
CASSQDRTGGPYEQYF
>NA|TRBV5-6|TRBJ1-2|TRBD1
TGTGCCAGCAGCTTAGACAGGGACCTCTTAAACTATGGCTACACCTTC
CASSLDRDLLNYGYTF
>NA|TRBV19|TRBJ1-5|TRBD1
TGTGCCAGTATGGACAGGGATTCAAGGCAGCCCCAGCATTTT
CASMDRDSRQPQHF
>NA|TRBV5-4|TRBJ2-5|TRBD2
TGTGCCAGCAGCTTGGACCTAGCTAGCGGGAGTGAGACCCAGTACTTC
CASSLDLASGSETQYF
>NA|TRBV5-1|TRBJ2-7|NA
TGCGCCAGCAGCTTGGTCAGGGGTGAGCAGTACTTC
CASSLVRGEQYF
>NA|TRBV3-1/TRBV3-2|TRBJ1-6|NA
TGTGCCAGCAGCCAGGCTACAGGGTGGGGTTCACCCCTCCACTTT
CASSQATGWGSPLHF
>NA|TRBV5-1|TRBJ2-1|TRBD2
TGCGCCCCAAAGACAACCGGCGCGCGGGAGTTAAATGAGCAGTTCTTC
CAPKTTGARELNEQFF
>NA|TRBV5-4|TRBJ1-6|NA
TGTGCCAGCAGCTTGATAGGGGATGGTTCACCCCTCCACTTT
CASSLIGDGSPLHF
>once|TRBV15|TRBJ2-2|NA
TGTGCCACCGGCAAACATCTTAACACCGGGGAGCTGTTTTTT
CATGKHLNTGELFF
>NA|TRBV7-2|TRBJ1-2|TRBD1
TGTGCCAGCAGCGTGGGGACAGGACCATTCTATGGCTACACCTTC
CASSVGTGPFYGYTF
>NA|TRBV2|TRBJ1-2|TRBD1
TGTGCCAGCAGCCGGGACAGCCTGCGTGATGGCTACACCTTC
CASSRDSLRDGYTF
>NA|TRBV3-1/TRBV3-2|TRBJ2-3|NA
TGTGCCAGCAGAGCGGGCGGCACAGATACGCAGTATTTT
CASRAGGTDTQYF
>once|TRBV6-5|TRBJ2-7|NA
TGTGCCAGCCGATACAGTGGGCCTACCTACGAGCAGTACTTC
CASRYSGPTYEQYF
>NA|TRBV10-3|TRBJ1-1|TRBD1
TGTGCCATCAGGAAGGACAGGGGAGAGGTTACTGAAGCTTTCTTT
CAIRKDRGEVTEAFF
>NA|TRBV5-6|TRBJ1-2|NA
TGTGCCAGCAGCTGGACAGCTAACTATGGCTACACCTTC
CASSWTANYGYTF
>NA|TRBV4-1|TRBJ1-3|NA
TGCGCCAGCAGCCAAGATATTATTTACAGAATTGGAAACACCATATATTTT
CASSQDIIYRIGNTIYF
>NA|TRBV11-2|TRBJ1-4|NA
TGTGCCAGCACCGGGAGGTTGGGACATGGAGTTGAAAAACTGTTTTTT
CASTGRLGHGVEKLFF
>few|TRBV9|TRBJ1-1|NA
TGTGCCAGCAGCGTAGGTGGGAGCACTGAAGCTTTCTTT
CASSVGGSTEAFF
>NA|TRBV19|TRBJ1-2|NA
TGTGCCAGTAGTATACCCCGGGAGCCCTATGGGGGCTACACCTTC
CASSIPREPYGGYTF
>NA|TRBV7-2|TRBJ2-1|TRBD2
TGTGCCAGCACCCATAGGGGCGGGAGTGTGTACAATGAGCAGTTCTTC
CASTHRGGSVYNEQFF
>NA|TRBV4-1|TRBJ2-2|NA
TGCGCCAGCAGCCACCAAACTAGTTTGAACACCGGGGAGCTGTTTTTT
CASSHQTSLNTGELFF